This TCR beta chain is drawn from a study of response to subunit inactivated influenza vaccine. Trimming cost V 3 bases and J 4 bases, with 9 bases left between them. The CDR3 length is 13 residues. Of note for this clonotype: Its antigen is currently unknown.

Using its own MiXCR run on the RT-PCR reads, TCRdb lists one record per CDR3 protein. The sample consists of 400,000 to 550,000 distinct CDR3 sequences, less than 30% of them appearing once. Study-wide results and caveats: It was the authors' suggestion that each seasonal influenza vaccination recruits few new T cells.

This specimen consisted of CD4+ T cells sorted from PBMCs, obtained about 5 days after vaccination. The chain carries TRBV12-3 or TRBV12-4 and TRBJ2-5; D not certain. This clonotype originated in a man aged 50 to 59 who received an inactivated influenza vaccine. CDR3: CASSFLDRETQYF. DNA for the CDR3: TGTGCCAGCAGTTTCCTAGATCGAGAGACCCAGTACTTC.